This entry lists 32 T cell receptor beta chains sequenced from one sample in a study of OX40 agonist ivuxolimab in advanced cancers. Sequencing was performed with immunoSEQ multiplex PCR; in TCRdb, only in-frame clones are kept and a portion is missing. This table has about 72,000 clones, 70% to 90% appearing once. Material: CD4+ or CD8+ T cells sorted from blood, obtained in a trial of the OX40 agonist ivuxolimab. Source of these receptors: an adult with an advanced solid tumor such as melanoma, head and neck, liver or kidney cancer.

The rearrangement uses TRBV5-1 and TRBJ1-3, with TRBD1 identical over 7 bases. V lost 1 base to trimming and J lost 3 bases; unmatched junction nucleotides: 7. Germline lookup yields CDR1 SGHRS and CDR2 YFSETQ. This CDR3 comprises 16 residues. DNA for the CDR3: TGCGCCAGCAGCTTGACAGGGGCCAGGTATGGAAACACCATATATTTT. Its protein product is CASSLTGARYGNTIYF.

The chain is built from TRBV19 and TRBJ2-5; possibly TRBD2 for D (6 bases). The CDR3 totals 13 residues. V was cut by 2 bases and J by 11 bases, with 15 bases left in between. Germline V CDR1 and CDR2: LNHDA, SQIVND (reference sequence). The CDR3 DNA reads TGTGCCAGTAGTATAAGGGACTCGGAATTTCAGTACTTC. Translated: CASSIRDSEFQYF.

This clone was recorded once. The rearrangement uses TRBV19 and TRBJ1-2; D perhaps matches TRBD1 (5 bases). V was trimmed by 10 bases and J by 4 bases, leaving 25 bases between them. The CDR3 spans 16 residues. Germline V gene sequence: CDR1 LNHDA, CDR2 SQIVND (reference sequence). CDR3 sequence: CATLRPGQPTGYGYTF. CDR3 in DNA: TGTGCCACCTTACGCCCAGGGCAGCCTACCGGCTATGGCTACACCTTC.

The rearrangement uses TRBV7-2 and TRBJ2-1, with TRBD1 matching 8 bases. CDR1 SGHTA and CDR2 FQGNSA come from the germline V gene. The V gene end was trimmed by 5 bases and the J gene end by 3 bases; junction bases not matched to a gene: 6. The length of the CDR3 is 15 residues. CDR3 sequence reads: CASSQDRGGYNEQFF. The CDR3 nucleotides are TGTGCCAGCAGCCAAGACAGGGGAGGCTACAATGAGCAGTTCTTC.

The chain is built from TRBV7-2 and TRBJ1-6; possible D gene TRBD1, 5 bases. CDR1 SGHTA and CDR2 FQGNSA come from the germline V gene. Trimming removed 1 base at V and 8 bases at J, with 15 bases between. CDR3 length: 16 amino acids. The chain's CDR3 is CASSLDVGRVDSPLHF. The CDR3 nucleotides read TGTGCCAGCAGCTTAGATGTAGGCAGGGTAGATTCACCCCTCCACTTT.

The CDR3 protein is CASSLDSVQETQYF. The CDR3 DNA sequence: TGCGCCAGCAGCTTGGATTCAGTCCAAGAGACCCAGTACTTC. The chain links TRBV5-1 to TRBJ2-5; D remains ambiguous. The CDR3 runs to 14 residues. Trimming removed 0 bases at V and 1 base at J, with 7 bases between. Germline CDR1 reads SGHRS; CDR2 reads YFSETQ.

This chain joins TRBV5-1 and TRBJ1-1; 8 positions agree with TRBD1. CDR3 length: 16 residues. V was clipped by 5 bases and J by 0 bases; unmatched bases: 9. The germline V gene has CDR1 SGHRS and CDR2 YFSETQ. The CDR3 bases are TGCGCCAGCAGGGATCAACAGGGGGGATTGAACACTGAAGCTTTCTTT. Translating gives CASRDQQGGLNTEAFF.

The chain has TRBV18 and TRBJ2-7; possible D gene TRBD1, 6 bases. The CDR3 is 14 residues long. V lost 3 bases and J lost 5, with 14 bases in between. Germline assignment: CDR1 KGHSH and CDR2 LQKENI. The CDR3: CASSPDSASHEQYF. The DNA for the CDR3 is TGTGCCAGCTCACCGGACAGCGCTTCCCACGAGCAGTACTTC.

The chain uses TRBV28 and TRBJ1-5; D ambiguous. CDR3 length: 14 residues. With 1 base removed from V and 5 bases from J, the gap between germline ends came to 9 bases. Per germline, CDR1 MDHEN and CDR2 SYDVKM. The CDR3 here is CASSLSAAYQPQHF. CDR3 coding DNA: TGTGCCAGCAGTTTATCCGCAGCATATCAGCCCCAGCATTTT.

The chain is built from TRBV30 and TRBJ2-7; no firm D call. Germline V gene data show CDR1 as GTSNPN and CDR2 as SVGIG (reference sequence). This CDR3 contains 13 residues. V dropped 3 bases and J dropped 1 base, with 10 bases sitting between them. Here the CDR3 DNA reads TGTGCCTGGAGCCCCCAGGTATCCTACGAGCAGTACTTC. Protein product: CAWSPQVSYEQYF.

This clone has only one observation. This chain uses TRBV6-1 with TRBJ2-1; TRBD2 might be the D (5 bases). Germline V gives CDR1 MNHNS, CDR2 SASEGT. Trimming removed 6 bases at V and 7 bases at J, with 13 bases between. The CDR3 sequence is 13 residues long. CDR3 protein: CASSATRVNEQFF. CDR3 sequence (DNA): TGTGCCAGCAGCGCCACTAGGGTTAATGAGCAGTTCTTC.

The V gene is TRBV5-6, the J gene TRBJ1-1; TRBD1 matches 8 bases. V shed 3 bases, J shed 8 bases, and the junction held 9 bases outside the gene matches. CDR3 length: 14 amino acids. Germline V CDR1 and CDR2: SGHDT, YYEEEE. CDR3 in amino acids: CASSSLTGEGEAFF. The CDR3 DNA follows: TGTGCCAGCAGCTCCCTGACAGGGGAGGGGGAAGCTTTCTTT.

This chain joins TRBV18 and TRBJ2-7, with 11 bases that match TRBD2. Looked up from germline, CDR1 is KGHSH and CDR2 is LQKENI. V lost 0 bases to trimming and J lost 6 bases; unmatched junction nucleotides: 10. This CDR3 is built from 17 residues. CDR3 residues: CASSPPGLAGGSGEQYF. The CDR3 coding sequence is TGTGCCAGCTCACCACCGGGGCTAGCGGGAGGCTCTGGCGAGCAGTACTTC.

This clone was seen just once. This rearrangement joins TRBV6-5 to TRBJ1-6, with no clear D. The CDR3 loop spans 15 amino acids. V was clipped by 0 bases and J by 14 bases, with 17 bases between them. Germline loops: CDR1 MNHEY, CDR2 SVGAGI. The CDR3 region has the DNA TGTGCCAGCAGTTACTCGTACAGTACCCTTGATACCCTCCACTTT. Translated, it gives CASSYSYSTLDTLHF.

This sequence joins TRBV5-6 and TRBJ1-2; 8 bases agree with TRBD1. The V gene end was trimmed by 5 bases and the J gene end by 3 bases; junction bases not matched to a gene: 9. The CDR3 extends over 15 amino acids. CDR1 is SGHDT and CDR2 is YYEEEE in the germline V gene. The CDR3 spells CASSPSRGRDYGYTF. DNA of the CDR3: TGTGCCAGCAGTCCGTCCAGGGGGCGCGACTATGGCTACACCTTC.

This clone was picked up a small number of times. The CDR3 bases are TGCGCCAGCATTGATGCCTCGGCGACCGGGGAGCTGTTTTTT. This gives the protein CASIDASATGELFF. V usage is TRBV5-1 and J usage is TRBJ2-2; D is uncertain. Trimming stripped 6 bases from V and 5 bases from J, with 14 bases between. The length of the CDR3 is 14 residues. From germline, CDR1 is SGHRS and CDR2 YFSETQ.

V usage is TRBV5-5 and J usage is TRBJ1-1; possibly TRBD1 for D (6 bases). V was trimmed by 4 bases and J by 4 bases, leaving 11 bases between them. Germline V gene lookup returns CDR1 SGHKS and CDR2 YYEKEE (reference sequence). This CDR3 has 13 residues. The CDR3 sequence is CASSADRSTEAFF. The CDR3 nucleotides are TGTGCCAGCAGCGCGGACAGAAGCACTGAAGCTTTCTTT.

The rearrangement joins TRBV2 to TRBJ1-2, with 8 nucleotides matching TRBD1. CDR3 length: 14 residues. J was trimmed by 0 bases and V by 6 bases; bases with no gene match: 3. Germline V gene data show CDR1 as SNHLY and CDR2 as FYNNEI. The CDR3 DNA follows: TGTGCCAGCAGGTGGACAGGGACTAACTATGGCTACACCTTC. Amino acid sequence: CASRWTGTNYGYTF.

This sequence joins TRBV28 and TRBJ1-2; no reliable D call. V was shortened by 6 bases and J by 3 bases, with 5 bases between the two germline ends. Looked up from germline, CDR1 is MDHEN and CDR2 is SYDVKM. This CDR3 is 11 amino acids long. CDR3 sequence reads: CASSSDYGYTF. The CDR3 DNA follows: TGTGCCAGCAGCTCGGACTATGGCTACACCTTC.

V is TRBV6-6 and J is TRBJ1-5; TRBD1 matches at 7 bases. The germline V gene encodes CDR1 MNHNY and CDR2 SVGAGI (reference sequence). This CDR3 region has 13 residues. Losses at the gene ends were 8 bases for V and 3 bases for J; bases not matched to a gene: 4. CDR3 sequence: CASGDRVNQPQHF. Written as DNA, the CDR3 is TGTGCCAGCGGCGACAGGGTCAATCAGCCCCAGCATTTT.

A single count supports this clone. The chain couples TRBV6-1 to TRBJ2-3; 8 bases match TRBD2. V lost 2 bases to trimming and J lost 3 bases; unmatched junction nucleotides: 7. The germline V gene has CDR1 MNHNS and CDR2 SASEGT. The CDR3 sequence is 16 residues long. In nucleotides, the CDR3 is TGTGCCAGCAGTGAACGCGGCGGGGGGTGGACAGATACGCAGTATTTT. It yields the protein CASSERGGGWTDTQYF.

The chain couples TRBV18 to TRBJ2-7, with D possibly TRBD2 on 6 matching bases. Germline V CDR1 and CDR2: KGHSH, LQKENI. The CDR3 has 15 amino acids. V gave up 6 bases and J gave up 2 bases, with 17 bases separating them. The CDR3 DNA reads TGTGCCAGCTCCTTCATAGAGGGCGGGGCCTACGAGCAGTACTTC. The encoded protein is CASSFIEGGAYEQYF.

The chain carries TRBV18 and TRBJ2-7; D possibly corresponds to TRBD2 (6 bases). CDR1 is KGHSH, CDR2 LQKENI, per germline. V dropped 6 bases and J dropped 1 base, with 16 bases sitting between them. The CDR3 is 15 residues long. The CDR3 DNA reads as TGTGCCAGCTCCTGGGGGGACGGCAGTTCCTACGAGCAGTACTTC. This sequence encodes CASSWGDGSSYEQYF.

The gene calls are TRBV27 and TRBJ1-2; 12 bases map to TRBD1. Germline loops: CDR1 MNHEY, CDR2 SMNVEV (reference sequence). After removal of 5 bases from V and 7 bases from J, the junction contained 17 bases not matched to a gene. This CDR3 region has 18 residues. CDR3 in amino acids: CASSPGTGGFSLGVGYTF. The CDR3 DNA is TGTGCCAGCAGTCCGGGGACAGGGGGCTTTTCTCTCGGAGTTGGCTACACCTTC.

The CDR3 DNA reads as TGCGCCAGCAGCCCTTGGACGGGTGGGACTGAAGCTTTCTTT. This gives the protein CASSPWTGGTEAFF. The chain recombines TRBV5-1 with TRBJ1-1; D not resolved. V lost 4 bases, J lost 5 bases, and 15 bases lay in between. Germline CDR1 SGHRS, CDR2 YFSETQ. This CDR3 is 14 amino acids long.

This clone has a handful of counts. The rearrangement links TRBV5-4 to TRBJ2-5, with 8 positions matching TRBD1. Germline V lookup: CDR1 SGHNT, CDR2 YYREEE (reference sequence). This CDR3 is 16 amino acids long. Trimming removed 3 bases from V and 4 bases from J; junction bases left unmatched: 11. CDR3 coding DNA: TGTGCCAGCAGCTCAGGGGGACAGGTACTTTCAGAGACCCAGTACTTC. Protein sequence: CASSSGGQVLSETQYF.

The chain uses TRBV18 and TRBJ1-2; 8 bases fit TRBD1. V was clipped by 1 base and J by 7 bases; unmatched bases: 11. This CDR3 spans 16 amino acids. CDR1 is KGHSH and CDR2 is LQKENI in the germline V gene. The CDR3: CASSPQTLQGAGGYTF. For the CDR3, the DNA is TGTGCCAGCTCACCACAGACGCTTCAGGGGGCAGGTGGCTACACCTTC.

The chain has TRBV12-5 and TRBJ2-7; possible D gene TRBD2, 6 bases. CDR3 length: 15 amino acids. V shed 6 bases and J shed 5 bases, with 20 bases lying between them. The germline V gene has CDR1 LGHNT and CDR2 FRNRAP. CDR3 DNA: TGTGCTAGTGGCCCCGGGGAGGAGGAGCGGCACGAGCAGTACTTC. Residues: CASGPGEEERHEQYF.

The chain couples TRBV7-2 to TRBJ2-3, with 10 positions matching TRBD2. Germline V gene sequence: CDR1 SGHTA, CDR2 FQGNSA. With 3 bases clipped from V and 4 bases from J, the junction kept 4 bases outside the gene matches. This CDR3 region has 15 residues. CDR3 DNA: TGTGCCAGCAGCTTCCAAGCGGGAGGGGCAGATACGCAGTATTTT. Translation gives CASSFQAGGADTQYF. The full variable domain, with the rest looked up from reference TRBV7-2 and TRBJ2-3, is GAGVSQSPSNKVTEKGKDVELRCDPISGHTALYWYRQSLGQGLEFLIYFQGNSAPDKSGLPSDRFSAERTGGSVSTLTIQRTQQEDSAVYLCASSFQAGGADTQYFGPGTRLTVL.

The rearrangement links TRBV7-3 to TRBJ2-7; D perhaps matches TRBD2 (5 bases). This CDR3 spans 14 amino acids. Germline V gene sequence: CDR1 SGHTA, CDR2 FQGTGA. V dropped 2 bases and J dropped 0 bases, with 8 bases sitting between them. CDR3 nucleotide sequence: TGTGCCAGCAGCTTAGCCGGGGTCTCCTACGAGCAGTACTTC. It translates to CASSLAGVSYEQYF.

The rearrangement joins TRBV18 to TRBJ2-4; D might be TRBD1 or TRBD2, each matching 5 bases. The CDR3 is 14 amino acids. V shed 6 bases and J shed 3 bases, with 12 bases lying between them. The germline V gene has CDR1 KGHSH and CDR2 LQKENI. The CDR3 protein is CASSQGVDKNIQYF. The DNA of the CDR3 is TGTGCCAGCTCCCAGGGAGTCGACAAAAACATTCAGTACTTC.

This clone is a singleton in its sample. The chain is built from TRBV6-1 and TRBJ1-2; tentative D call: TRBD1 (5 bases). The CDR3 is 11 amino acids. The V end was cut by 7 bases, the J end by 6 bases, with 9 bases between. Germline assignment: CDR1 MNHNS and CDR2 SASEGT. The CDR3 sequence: CASTWGDGYTF. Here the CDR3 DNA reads TGTGCCAGCACGTGGGGGGATGGCTACACCTTC.